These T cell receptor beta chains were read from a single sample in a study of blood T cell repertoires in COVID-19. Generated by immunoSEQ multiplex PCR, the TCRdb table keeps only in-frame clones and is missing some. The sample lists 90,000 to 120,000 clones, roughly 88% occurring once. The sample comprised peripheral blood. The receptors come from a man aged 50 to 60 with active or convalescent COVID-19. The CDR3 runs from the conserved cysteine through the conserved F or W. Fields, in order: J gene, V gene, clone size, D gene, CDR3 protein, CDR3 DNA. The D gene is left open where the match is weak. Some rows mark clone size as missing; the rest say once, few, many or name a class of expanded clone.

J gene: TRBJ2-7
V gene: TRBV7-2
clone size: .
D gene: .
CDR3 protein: CASSPPPVGDEQYF
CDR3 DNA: TGTGCCAGCAGTCCCCCCCCCGTGGGAGACGAGCAGTACTTC

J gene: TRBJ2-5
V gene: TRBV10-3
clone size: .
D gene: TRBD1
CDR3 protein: CAISGGQGIGTLETQYF
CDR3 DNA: TGTGCCATCAGTGGGGGACAGGGTATCGGGACGTTGGAGACCCAGTACTTC

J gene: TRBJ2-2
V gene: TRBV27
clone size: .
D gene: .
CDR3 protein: CASSLQVAGELFF
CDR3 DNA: TGTGCCAGCAGTTTACAGGTCGCCGGGGAGCTGTTTTTT

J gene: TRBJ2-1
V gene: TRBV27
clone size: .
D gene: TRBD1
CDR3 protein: CASSTRTGSEDEQFF
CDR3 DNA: TGTGCCAGCAGTACCAGGACAGGGTCTGAGGATGAGCAGTTCTTC

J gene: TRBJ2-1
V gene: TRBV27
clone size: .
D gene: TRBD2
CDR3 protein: CASSFRTSGPREFF
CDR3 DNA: TGTGCCAGCAGTTTCCGGACTAGCGGACCACGGGAGTTCTTC

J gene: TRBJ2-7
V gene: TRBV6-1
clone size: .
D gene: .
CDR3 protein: CASSGGLEGTETYEQYF
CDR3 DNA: TGTGCCAGCAGTGGGGGGTTGGAGGGGACGGAAACCTACGAGCAGTACTTC

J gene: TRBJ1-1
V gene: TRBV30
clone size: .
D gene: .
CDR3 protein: CAWSLGGDTEAFF
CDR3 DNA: TGTGCCTGGAGCTTGGGGGGGGACACTGAAGCTTTCTTT

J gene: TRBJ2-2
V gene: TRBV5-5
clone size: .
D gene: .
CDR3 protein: CASSLNRVGTGELFF
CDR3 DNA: TGTGCCAGCAGCTTGAACAGGGTGGGCACCGGGGAGCTGTTTTTT

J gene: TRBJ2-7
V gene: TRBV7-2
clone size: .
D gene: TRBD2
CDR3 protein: CASSATSGGYEQYF
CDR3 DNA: TGTGCCAGCAGCGCGACTAGCGGGGGCTACGAGCAGTACTTC

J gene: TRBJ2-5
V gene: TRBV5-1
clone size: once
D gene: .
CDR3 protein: CASSLGVGAWETQYF
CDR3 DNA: TGCGCCAGCAGCTTGGGGGTAGGGGCCTGGGAGACCCAGTACTTC

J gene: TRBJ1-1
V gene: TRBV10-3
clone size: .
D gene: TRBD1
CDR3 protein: CAIGTGVAKNTEAFF
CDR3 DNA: TGTGCCATAGGGACAGGGGTAGCGAAGAACACTGAAGCTTTCTTT

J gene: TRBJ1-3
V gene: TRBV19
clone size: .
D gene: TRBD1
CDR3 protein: CASSIGRDSQQGNTIYF
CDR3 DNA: TGTGCCAGTAGTATCGGCCGGGACAGCCAGCAGGGAAACACCATATATTTT

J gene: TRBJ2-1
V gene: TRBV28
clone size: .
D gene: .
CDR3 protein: CASLFSRVGYNEQFF
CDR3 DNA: TGTGCCAGCCTGTTTAGCAGGGTCGGATACAATGAGCAGTTCTTC

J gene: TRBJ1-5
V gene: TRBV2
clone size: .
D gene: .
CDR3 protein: CASSEGGYSNQPQHF
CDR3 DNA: TGTGCCAGCAGTGAAGGAGGATATAGCAATCAGCCCCAGCATTTT

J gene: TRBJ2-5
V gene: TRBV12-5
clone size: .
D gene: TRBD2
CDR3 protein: CASGLGRSGRTGTQYF
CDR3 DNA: TGTGCTAGTGGTTTGGGTCGGAGCGGGAGGACGGGGACCCAGTACTTC

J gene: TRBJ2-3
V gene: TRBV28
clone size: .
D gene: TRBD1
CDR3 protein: CASSPQGSLTDTQYF
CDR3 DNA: TGTGCCAGCAGTCCACAGGGGTCCCTCACAGATACGCAGTATTTT

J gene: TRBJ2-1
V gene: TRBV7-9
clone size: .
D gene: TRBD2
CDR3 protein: CASSITSGLRYNEQFF
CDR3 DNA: TGTGCCAGCAGCATTACTAGCGGCCTCCGCTACAATGAGCAGTTCTTC

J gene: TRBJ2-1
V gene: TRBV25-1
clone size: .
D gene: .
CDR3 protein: CASSDYTGHNEQFF
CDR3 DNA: TGTGCCAGCAGTGACTATACAGGGCACAATGAGCAGTTCTTC

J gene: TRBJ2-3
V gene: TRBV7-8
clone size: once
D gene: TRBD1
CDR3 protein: CASSLVSGGDTDTQYF
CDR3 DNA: TGTGCCAGCAGCTTAGTGTCAGGGGGCGACACAGATACGCAGTATTTT

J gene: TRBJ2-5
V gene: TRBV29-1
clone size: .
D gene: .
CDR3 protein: CSVGGLGETQYF
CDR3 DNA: TGCAGCGTCGGAGGTTTAGGGGAGACCCAGTACTTC

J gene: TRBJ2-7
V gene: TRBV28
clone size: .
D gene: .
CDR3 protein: CASLQKPYEQYF
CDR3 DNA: TGTGCCAGTCTACAGAAACCCTACGAGCAGTACTTC

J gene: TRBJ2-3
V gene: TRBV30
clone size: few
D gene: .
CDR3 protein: CAWNPGVSTDTQYF
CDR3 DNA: TGTGCCTGGAACCCGGGGGTTAGCACAGATACGCAGTATTTT

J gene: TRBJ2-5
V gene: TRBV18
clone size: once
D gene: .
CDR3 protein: CASSSDFATQYF
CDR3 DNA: TGTGCCAGCTCGTCCGACTTCGCGACCCAGTACTTC

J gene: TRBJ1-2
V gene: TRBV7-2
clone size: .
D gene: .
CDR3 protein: CASSFWSSYGYTF
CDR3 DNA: TGTGCCAGCAGCTTCTGGTCTAGCTATGGCTACACCTTC

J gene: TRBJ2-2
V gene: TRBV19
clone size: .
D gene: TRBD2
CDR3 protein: CASSTLAGGMNTGELFF
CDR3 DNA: TGTGCCAGTAGTACTTTAGCGGGAGGGATGAACACCGGGGAACTGTTTTTT

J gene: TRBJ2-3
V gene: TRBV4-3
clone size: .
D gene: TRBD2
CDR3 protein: CASSQDLSGLHGTDTQYF
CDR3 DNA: TGCGCCAGCAGCCAAGATCTATCGGGACTACATGGCACAGATACGCAGTATTTT

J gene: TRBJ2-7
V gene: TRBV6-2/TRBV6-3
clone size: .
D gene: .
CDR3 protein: CASSYMAFPYEQYF
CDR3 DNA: TGTGCCAGCAGTTACATGGCATTCCCCTACGAGCAGTACTTC

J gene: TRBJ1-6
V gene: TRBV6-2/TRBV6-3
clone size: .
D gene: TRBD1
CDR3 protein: CASSYSAGQDNSPLHF
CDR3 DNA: TGTGCCAGCAGTTACTCGGCGGGACAGGACAATTCACCCCTCCACTTT

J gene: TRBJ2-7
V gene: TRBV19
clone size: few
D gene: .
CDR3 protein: CASSAPGDEQYF
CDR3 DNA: TGTGCCAGTAGCGCCCCGGGAGACGAGCAGTACTTC

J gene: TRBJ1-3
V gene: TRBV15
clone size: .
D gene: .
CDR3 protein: CATSRDLGAGLRRIYF
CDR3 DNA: TGTGCCACCAGCAGAGATCTAGGGGCCGGGTTGCGGCGCATATATTTT

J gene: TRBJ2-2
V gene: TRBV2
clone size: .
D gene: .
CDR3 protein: CASSAQGIQTNTGELFF
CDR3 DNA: TGTGCCAGCAGCGCCCAGGGTATACAAACGAACACCGGGGAGCTGTTTTTT

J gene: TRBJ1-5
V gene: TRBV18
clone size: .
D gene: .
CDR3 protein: CASSPSRGGRNQPQHF
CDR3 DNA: TGTGCCAGCTCACCATCGAGGGGGGGACGTAATCAGCCCCAGCATTTT

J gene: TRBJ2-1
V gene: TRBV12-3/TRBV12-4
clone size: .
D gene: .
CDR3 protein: CASSLLRDNEQFF
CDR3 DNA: TGTGCCAGCAGTTTACTCAGGGACAATGAGCAGTTCTTC

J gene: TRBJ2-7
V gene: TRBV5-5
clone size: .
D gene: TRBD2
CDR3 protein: CASTWGGNYEQYF
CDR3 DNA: TGTGCCAGCACCTGGGGGGGGAACTACGAGCAGTACTTC

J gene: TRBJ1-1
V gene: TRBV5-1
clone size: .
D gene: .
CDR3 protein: CASSLSGGQGEAFF
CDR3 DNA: TGCGCCAGCAGCTTGAGCGGGGGGCAAGGTGAAGCTTTCTTT

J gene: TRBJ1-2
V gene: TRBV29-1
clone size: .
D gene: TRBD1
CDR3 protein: CSADRGPYGYTF
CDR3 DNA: TGCAGCGCCGACAGGGGCCCCTATGGCTACACCTTC

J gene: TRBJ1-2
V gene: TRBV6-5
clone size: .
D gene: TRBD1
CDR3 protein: CATTDRPGESGYTF
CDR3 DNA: TGTGCCACCACGGACAGGCCAGGCGAGAGTGGCTACACCTTC

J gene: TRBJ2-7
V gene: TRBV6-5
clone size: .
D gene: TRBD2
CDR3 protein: CASSSRGDSYEQYF
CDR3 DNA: TGTGCCAGCAGTTCACGGGGGGACTCCTACGAGCAGTACTTC

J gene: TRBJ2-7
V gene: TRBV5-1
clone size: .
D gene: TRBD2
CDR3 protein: CASSRQGTSGSSYEQYF
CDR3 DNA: TGCGCCAGCAGCCGCCAGGGGACTAGCGGGAGTTCCTACGAGCAGTACTTC

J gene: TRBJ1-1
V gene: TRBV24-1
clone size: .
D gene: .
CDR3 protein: CATSVGGQAFF
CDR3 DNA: TGTGCCACCAGTGTTGGAGGGCAAGCTTTCTTT

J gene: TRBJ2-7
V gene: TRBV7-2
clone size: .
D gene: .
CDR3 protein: CASSLGPGTEQYF
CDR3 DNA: TGTGCCAGCAGCTTAGGTCCGGGTACCGAGCAGTACTTC

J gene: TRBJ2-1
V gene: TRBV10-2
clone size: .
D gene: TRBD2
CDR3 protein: CASSRTSGSYNEQFF
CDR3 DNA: TGCGCCAGCAGTCGGACTAGCGGGAGTTACAATGAGCAGTTCTTC

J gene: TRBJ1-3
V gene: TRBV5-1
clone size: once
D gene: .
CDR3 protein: CASTSFGGGGASGNTIYF
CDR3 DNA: TGCGCCAGCACCTCATTCGGAGGGGGGGGCGCCTCTGGAAACACCATATATTTT

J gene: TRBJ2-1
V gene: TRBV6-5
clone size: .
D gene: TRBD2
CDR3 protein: CASLGGLAEGNEQFF
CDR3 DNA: TGTGCCAGCCTTGGGGGACTAGCGGAGGGGAATGAGCAGTTCTTC

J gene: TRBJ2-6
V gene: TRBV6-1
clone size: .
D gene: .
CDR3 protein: CASSERGSGANVLTF
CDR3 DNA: TGTGCCAGCAGTGAAAGGGGATCTGGGGCCAACGTCCTGACTTTC

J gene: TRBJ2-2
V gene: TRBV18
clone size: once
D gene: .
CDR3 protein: CASSKNSVAGGNTGELFF
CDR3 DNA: TGTGCCAGCTCAAAAAACTCAGTGGCCGGGGGGAACACCGGGGAGCTGTTTTTT

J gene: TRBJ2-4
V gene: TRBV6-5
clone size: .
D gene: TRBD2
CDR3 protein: CASRKGETSANIQYF
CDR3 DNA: TGTGCCAGCAGAAAAGGGGAAACTAGCGCGAACATTCAGTACTTC

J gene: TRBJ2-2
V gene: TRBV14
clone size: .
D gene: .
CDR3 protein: CASSRTAANTGELFF
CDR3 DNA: TGTGCCAGCAGCCGGACAGCCGCTAACACCGGGGAGCTGTTTTTT

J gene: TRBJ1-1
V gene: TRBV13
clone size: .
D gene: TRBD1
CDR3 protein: CASSSFLRDSEAFF
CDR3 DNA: TGTGCCAGCAGCTCCTTTCTCCGGGACAGTGAAGCTTTCTTT

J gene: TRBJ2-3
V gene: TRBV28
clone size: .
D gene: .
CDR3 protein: CASSISRDTQYF
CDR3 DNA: TGTGCCAGCAGTATTAGCAGAGATACGCAGTATTTT